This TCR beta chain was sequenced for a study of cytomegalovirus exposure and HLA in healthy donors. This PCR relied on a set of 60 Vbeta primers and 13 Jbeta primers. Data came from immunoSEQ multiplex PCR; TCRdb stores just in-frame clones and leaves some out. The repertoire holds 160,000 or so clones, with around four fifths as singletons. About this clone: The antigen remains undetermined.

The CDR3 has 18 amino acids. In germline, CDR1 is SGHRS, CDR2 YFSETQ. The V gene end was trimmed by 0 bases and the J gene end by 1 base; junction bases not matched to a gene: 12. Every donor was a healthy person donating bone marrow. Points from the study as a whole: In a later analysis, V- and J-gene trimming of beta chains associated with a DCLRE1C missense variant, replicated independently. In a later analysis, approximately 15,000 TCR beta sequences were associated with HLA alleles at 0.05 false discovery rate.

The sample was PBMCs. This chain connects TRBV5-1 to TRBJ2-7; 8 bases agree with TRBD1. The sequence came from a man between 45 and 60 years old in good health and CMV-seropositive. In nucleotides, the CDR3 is TGCGCCAGCAGCTTGGAATTTATGGGACAGGTTAAATCCTACGAGCAGTACTTC. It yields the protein CASSLEFMGQVKSYEQYF.